This T cell receptor beta chain was identified in a study of blood T cell repertoires in COVID-19. Here immunoSEQ multiplex PCR was the method, and the copy in TCRdb shows in-frame clones only, minus some. The sample lists 60,000 to 75,000 clones; more than 70% were seen once. The receptor was derived from a human donor in a cohort sampled during active COVID-19. Sequencing was carried out using peripheral blood.

The CDR3 protein is CASSLWGQATDTQYF. CDR3 nucleotide sequence: TGTGCCAGCAGCTTATGGGGACAGGCCACAGATACGCAGTATTTT. The J gene is TRBJ2-3, the V gene TRBV11-2; 8 nucleotides line up with TRBD1. V dropped 2 bases and J dropped 2; count of bases not matched to a gene: 3. This CDR3 is built from 15 residues. The germline V gene encodes CDR1 SGHAT and CDR2 FQNNGV.